These 30 T cell receptor beta chains were all obtained from the same sample, sequenced in a study of beta chain features in type 1 diabetes. TCRB transcripts that were expressed got sequenced, as all of the isolated RNA had been reverse transcribed. Using immunoSEQ multiplex PCR, the repertoire was profiled, and TCRdb retains in-frame clones only, with some absent. This sample has roughly 400,000 clones, with more than 11% found just once. What was sequenced was naive CD4+ T cells from blood. The receptors were sampled from a young man in good health.

This clone has more than one count but fewer than ten. The rearrangement uses TRBV9 and TRBJ2-7; D assignment may be TRBD1 or TRBD2 (7 bases each). V was clipped by 10 bases and J by 7 bases, with 27 bases between them. CDR3 length equals 15 residues. Per the germline V gene, CDR1 is SGDLS and CDR2 is YYNGEE. This CDR3 reads CAQGVASGLFWEQYV. The CDR3 nucleotides read TGTGCCCAGGGGGTAGCTAGCGGCCTTTTTTGGGAGCAGTACGTC.

The chain uses TRBV9 and TRBJ2-6, with D perhaps matching TRBD1 (5 bases). Looked up from germline, CDR1 is SGDLS and CDR2 is YYNGEE. Between the trimmed V and J ends, which lost 8 bases and 4 bases, there was a span of 10 bases. This CDR3 has 13 residues. CDR3 loop: CASRQSGANVLTF. As DNA, the CDR3 is TGTGCCAGTAGACAGTCCGGGGCCAACGTCCTGACTTTC.

This clone was picked up a small number of times. The rearrangement joins TRBV5-1 to TRBJ2-5; TRBD2 matches 11 bases. Per the germline V gene, CDR1 is SGHRS and CDR2 is YFSETQ. The CDR3 runs to 14 residues. V shed 4 bases, J shed 3 bases, and the junction held 2 bases outside the gene matches. CDR3 DNA: TGCGCCAGCAGCCAGGGACTAGCGGAAGAGACCCAGTACTTC. It codes for CASSQGLAEETQYF.

This chain uses TRBV25-1 with TRBJ1-2; D not certain. V was trimmed by 7 bases and J by 3 bases, leaving 12 bases between them. The V gene's germline CDR1 is MGHDK and CDR2 SYGVNS. There are 13 residues in the CDR3. CDR3 in DNA: TGTGCCAGCACTGGATTAGGGTACTATGGCTACACCTTC. It codes for CASTGLGYYGYTF.

A few counts support this clone. The CDR3 DNA reads as TGTGCTAGCAGCGCCCCGCGGACAGGGAGAGGGGAGCAGTACGTC. Its protein product is CASSAPRTGRGEQYV. V usage is TRBV7-7 and J usage is TRBJ2-7, with 8 bases matching TRBD1. CDR1 is SSHAT, CDR2 FNYEAQ, per germline (reference sequence). There are 15 residues in the CDR3.

The rearrangement links TRBV7-8 to TRBJ1-6; the D gene is possibly TRBD1 (5 bases). CDR1 is SGHVS, CDR2 FQNEAQ, per germline. CDR3 length: 16 amino acids. V was clipped by 0 bases and J by 4 bases, with 10 bases between them. CDR3 sequence reads: CASSLASTAYNSPLHF. The CDR3 DNA is TGTGCCAGCAGCTTAGCATCGACAGCTTATAATTCACCCCTCCACTTT.

The rearrangement links TRBV28 to TRBJ2-1, with 8 positions matching TRBD1. This CDR3 has 13 amino acids. Trimming removed 5 bases from V and 6 bases from J; junction bases left unmatched: 3. Germline V gene data show CDR1 as MDHEN and CDR2 as SYDVKM. The chain's CDR3 is CASSRTGGNEQFF. In DNA form, the CDR3 reads TGTGCCAGCAGTCGAACAGGGGGCAATGAGCAGTTCTTC.

This clone has more than one count but fewer than ten. The chain employs TRBV7-6 and TRBJ1-4; possible D gene TRBD1, 5 bases. The germline V gene encodes CDR1 SGHVS and CDR2 FNYEAQ. Trimming pared 4 bases from V and 7 bases from J, leaving 10 bases between. This CDR3 has 13 residues. The DNA of the CDR3 is TGTGCCAGCAGCTCCGAGGGGCGTGAAAAACTGTTTTTT. Protein sequence: CASSSEGREKLFF.

A remark on this clone: The junction and the germline gene differ at one end; a read error may be behind it. The chain carries TRBV5-1 and TRBJ1-2, with D possibly matching TRBD1 (5 bases). Germline loops: CDR1 SGHRS, CDR2 YFSETQ. This CDR3 is 13 amino acids long. DNA of the CDR3: TGCGCCCGCAGGGCCCCAGAGGTCAATGGCTACACCTTC. Protein sequence: CARRAPEVNGYTF.

The rearrangement links TRBV14 to TRBJ2-3; TRBD2 might be the D (6 bases). This CDR3 is 17 amino acids long. The V and J ends lost 4 bases and 2 bases respectively, with 19 bases between them. The germline V gene encodes CDR1 SGHDN and CDR2 FVKESK. The CDR3 loop is CASSPFSGRMITDTQYF. The CDR3 region has the DNA TGTGCCAGCAGCCCATTTAGTGGGAGGATGATCACAGATACGCAGTATTTT.

The table lists this clone with a few counts. The same CDR3 also results from other DNA sequences found in this sample. The V and J genes are TRBV18 and TRBJ2-7, with D possibly TRBD1 on 6 matching bases. Germline V gene sequence: CDR1 KGHSH, CDR2 LQKENI. The V gene lost 6 bases and the J gene lost 3 bases, with 9 bases spanning the gap. This CDR3 is built from 12 residues. Here the CDR3 reads CASSPDSYEQYV. The CDR3 bases are TGTGCCAGCTCCCCGGACAGCTACGAGCAGTACGTC.

The rearrangement uses TRBV5-4 and TRBJ2-7, with TRBD1 identical over 7 bases. Germline lookup yields CDR1 SGHNT and CDR2 YYREEE (reference sequence). The V and J ends lost 2 bases and 1 base, in that order; junction bases with no gene match: 6. CDR3 length equals 15 residues. Here the CDR3 DNA reads TGTGCCAGCAGCTTTCCCGGGACAGCTTCCTACGAGCAGTACTTC. Its translation is CASSFPGTASYEQYF. The full variable domain, with the rest looked up from reference TRBV5-4 and TRBJ2-7, is ETGVTQSPTHLIKTRGQQVTLRCSSQSGHNTVSWYQQALGQGPQFIFQYYREEENGRGNFPPRFSGLQFPNYSSELNVNALELDDSALYLCASSFPGTASYEQYFGPGTRLTVT.

A few counts support this clone. The DNA of the CDR3 is TGCAGTGCTAAAGACGCAGATACGCAGTATTTT. This translates into CSAKDADTQYF. The chain links TRBV20-1 to TRBJ2-3; D gene uncertain. The germline CDR1 and CDR2 sequences are DFQATT and SNEGSKA (reference sequence). The CDR3 length is 11 residues. V was clipped by 4 bases and J by 4 bases, with 6 bases between them.

In this sample, this clone turned up a few times. Additional DNA sequences in this sample encode the identical CDR3. The chain is built from TRBV9 and TRBJ2-3, with TRBD1 as a possible D gene (5 bases). V was trimmed by 0 bases and J by 4 bases, leaving 6 bases between them. In germline, CDR1 is SGDLS, CDR2 YYNGEE. This CDR3 spans 13 amino acids. CDR3 DNA: TGTGCCAGCAGCGTAGTAGGGGCAGATACGCAGTATTTT. Protein product: CASSVVGADTQYF.

This clone has just a few counts. CDR3 residues: CASTRDRLQAFF. For the CDR3, the DNA is TGTGCCAGCACCCGGGACAGGCTTCAAGCTTTCTTT. The rearrangement links TRBV18 to TRBJ1-1; 8 bases agree with TRBD1. With V trimmed by 8 bases and J by 9 bases, 8 bases remained unmatched. CDR3 length: 12 amino acids. Germline V lookup: CDR1 KGHSH, CDR2 LQKENI.

CDR3 in amino acids: CATSRVGTGEGLGELFF. The DNA of the CDR3 is TGTGCCACCAGCAGAGTAGGGACAGGGGAAGGTCTAGGGGAGCTGTTTTTT. The gene calls are TRBV15 and TRBJ2-2, with 10 bases identical to TRBD1. Per germline, CDR1 LNHNV and CDR2 YYDKDF (reference sequence). The ends lost 1 base at V and 8 bases at J; junction bases unmatched: 10. The CDR3 spans 17 residues. The full variable domain, its missing parts supplied by reference TRBV15 and TRBJ2-2, is DAMVIQNPRYQVTQFGKPVTLSCSQTLNHNVMYWYQQKSSQAPKLLFHYYDKDFNNEADTPDNFQSRRPNTSFCFLDIRSPGLGDTAMYLCATSRVGTGEGLGELFFGEGSRLTVL.

The chain couples TRBV19 to TRBJ2-1; D unresolved. The CDR3 totals 13 residues. The V end lost 9 bases, the J end lost 0 bases, and 9 bases lay between the germline ends. Looked up from germline, CDR1 is LNHDA and CDR2 is SQIVND (reference sequence). This chain's CDR3 is CASRLSSYNEQFF. In DNA, the CDR3 is TGTGCCAGCAGGCTGAGCTCCTACAATGAGCAGTTCTTC.

This clone showed up just a few times. V gene TRBV6-1 combines with J gene TRBJ2-1; the D is unclear. Germline V gives CDR1 MNHNS, CDR2 SASEGT. Trimming took 7 bases from V and 10 from J, leaving 23 bases between them. This CDR3 spans 15 amino acids. The CDR3 DNA reads TGTGCCAGCATAGGGCAAAGGCCTCCCCTTTGGGAGCAGTTCTTC. Its translation: CASIGQRPPLWEQFF.

This clone has more than one count but fewer than ten. This chain joins TRBV7-2 and TRBJ2-1; D could derive from TRBD1 or TRBD2 (6 bases each). V dropped 5 bases and J dropped 0 bases, with 20 bases sitting between them. The length of the CDR3 is 18 residues. Germline-derived CDR1 and CDR2 are SGHTA and FQGNSA. The CDR3 loop reads CASSDRLARGSSYNEQFF. The CDR3, as DNA: TGTGCCAGCAGCGACAGGCTAGCGAGAGGAAGCTCCTACAATGAGCAGTTCTTC.

The chain carries TRBV29-1 and TRBJ2-5, with 10 bases identical to TRBD1. Gene TRBJ2-7 matches the end of the DNA better, so the J call may be wrong. The CDR3 covers 12 residues. Looked up from germline, CDR1 is SQVTM and CDR2 is ANQGSEA. CDR3 residues: CSAGTGVYEQYF. The CDR3 DNA sequence: TGCAGCGCCGGGACAGGGGTGTACGAGCAGTACTTC.

This clone was recorded a few times. The V gene is TRBV5-1, the J gene TRBJ2-1, with D possibly being TRBD1 (6 bases). CDR1 and CDR2 (germline): SGHRS, YFSETQ. This CDR3 is built from 16 residues. V was shortened by 4 bases and J by 0 bases, with 14 bases between the two germline ends. The CDR3 sequence is CASSGGQASSYNEQFF. CDR3 nucleotide sequence: TGCGCCAGCAGCGGGGGCCAGGCGAGCTCCTACAATGAGCAGTTCTTC. Full variable domain (missing parts from reference TRBV5-1 and TRBJ2-1): KAGVTQTPRYLIKTRGQQVTLSCSPISGHRSVSWYQQTPGQGLQFLFEYFSETQRNKGNFPGRFSGRQFSNSRSEMNVSTLELGDSALYLCASSGGQASSYNEQFFGPGTRLTVL.

A few counts support this clone. The rearrangement links TRBV9 to TRBJ2-3; 7 positions match TRBD1. This CDR3 has 15 amino acids. The J segment lost 0 bases and the V segment lost 3 bases, leaving 4 bases of the junction unmatched. Germline lookup yields CDR1 SGDLS and CDR2 YYNGEE. The CDR3 here is CASSASGQSTDTQYF. CDR3 DNA sequence: TGTGCCAGCAGCGCCTCGGGACAGAGCACAGATACGCAGTATTTT. Based on the CDR3 plus reference TRBV9 and TRBJ2-3, the full variable domain is DSGVTQTPKHLITATGQRVTLRCSPRSGDLSVYWYQQSLDQGLQFLIQYYNGEERAKGNILERFSAQQFPDLHSELNLSSLELGDSALYFCASSASGQSTDTQYFGPGTRLTVL.

V and J are TRBV19 and TRBJ2-4; TRBD1 matches 9 bases. This CDR3 comprises 16 residues. Germline trimming cut 6 bases from V and 1 base from J; bases unmatched to any gene: 7. Germline lookup yields CDR1 LNHDA and CDR2 SQIVND (reference sequence). The CDR3 DNA sequence: TGTGCCAGTAGCGTCACCGGGACAGGGGCCAAAAACATTCAGTACTTC. This translates into CASSVTGTGAKNIQYF.

This clone was counted a few times. The chain employs TRBV7-2 and TRBJ2-7; D is unclear. Per the germline V gene, CDR1 is SGHTA and CDR2 is FQGNSA. The V end was cut by 5 bases, the J end by 4 bases, with 12 bases between. This CDR3 spans 13 amino acids. CDR3 region: CASSRNLGYEQYF. The CDR3 DNA is TGTGCCAGCAGCCGCAACCTCGGATACGAGCAGTACTTC. Supplemented by reference TRBV7-2 and TRBJ2-7, the full variable domain reads GAGVSQSPSNKVTEKGKDVELRCDPISGHTALYWYRQSLGQGLEFLIYFQGNSAPDKSGLPSDRFSAERTGGSVSTLTIQRTQQEDSAVYLCASSRNLGYEQYFGPGTRLTVT.

The rearrangement uses TRBV5-1 and TRBJ2-1; tentatively, D is TRBD1 or TRBD2 (5 bases each). Trimming removed 4 bases at V and 2 bases at J, with 16 bases between. This CDR3 spans 16 amino acids. Germline V gives CDR1 SGHRS, CDR2 YFSETQ. Written as DNA, the CDR3 is TGCGCCAGCAGCCCGCAGTGGGGGTTTACCTACAATGAGCAGTTCTTC. Amino acids: CASSPQWGFTYNEQFF.

This clone has only a few counts. The chain couples TRBV29-1 to TRBJ1-1; no firm D call. Germline values: CDR1 SQVTM, CDR2 ANQGSEA. Trimming shortened V by 3 bases and J by 0 bases, and 8 bases separated the two germline ends. This CDR3 comprises 13 residues. In DNA, the CDR3 is TGCAGCGTTGAGTGGGGTTTGAACACTGAAGCTTTCTTT. It translates to CSVEWGLNTEAFF.

This clone was seen only a few times. The chain employs TRBV7-3 and TRBJ2-1; a possible D gene is TRBD2 (5 bases). The CDR3 is 12 amino acids. CDR1 is SGHTA, CDR2 FQGTGA, per germline. V was cut by 7 bases and J by 3 bases, with 7 bases left in between. The CDR3 spells CASTSRYNEQFF. CDR3 sequence (DNA): TGTGCCAGCACTAGCCGCTACAATGAGCAGTTCTTC. Full variable domain (rest looked up from reference TRBV7-3 and TRBJ2-1): GAGVSQTPSNKVTEKGKYVELRCDPISGHTALYWYRQSLGQGPEFLIYFQGTGAADDSGLPNDRFFAVRPEGSVSTLKIQRTERGDSAVYLCASTSRYNEQFFGPGTRLTVL.

The V gene is TRBV7-8, the J gene TRBJ2-2; no definite D call. The length of the CDR3 is 16 residues. CDR1 SGHVS and CDR2 FQNEAQ come from the germline V gene. V was trimmed by 3 bases and J by 5 bases, leaving 16 bases between them. In DNA form, the CDR3 reads TGTGCCAGCAGCTTTTCTGGAATACGACGTACCGGGGAGCTGTTTTTT. Amino acid sequence: CASSFSGIRRTGELFF. Full variable domain (rest looked up from reference TRBV7-8 and TRBJ2-2): GAGVSQSPRYKVAKRGQDVALRCDPISGHVSLFWYQQALGQGPEFLTYFQNEAQLDKSGLPSDRFFAERPEGSVSTLKIQRTQQEDSAVYLCASSFSGIRRTGELFFGEGSRLTVL.

This clone has just a few counts. The chain is built from TRBV9 and TRBJ1-2; maybe TRBD1 (5 bases). Per the germline V gene, CDR1 is SGDLS and CDR2 is YYNGEE. The V end was cut by 0 bases, the J end by 5 bases, with 11 bases between. This CDR3 spans 14 amino acids. CDR3 bases: TGTGCCAGCAGCGTAGGAGACAGTTATTATGGCTACACCTTC. As protein: CASSVGDSYYGYTF.

This clone has a handful of counts. The gene calls are TRBV5-4 and TRBJ2-7; D might be TRBD1 (5 bases). Trimming took 2 bases from V and 5 from J, leaving 14 bases between them. The CDR3 spans 14 residues. The germline V gene encodes CDR1 SGHNT and CDR2 YYREEE (reference sequence). The CDR3 protein is CASSFELQVHEQYF. The CDR3 DNA sequence: TGTGCCAGCAGCTTCGAATTACAGGTCCACGAGCAGTACTTC.